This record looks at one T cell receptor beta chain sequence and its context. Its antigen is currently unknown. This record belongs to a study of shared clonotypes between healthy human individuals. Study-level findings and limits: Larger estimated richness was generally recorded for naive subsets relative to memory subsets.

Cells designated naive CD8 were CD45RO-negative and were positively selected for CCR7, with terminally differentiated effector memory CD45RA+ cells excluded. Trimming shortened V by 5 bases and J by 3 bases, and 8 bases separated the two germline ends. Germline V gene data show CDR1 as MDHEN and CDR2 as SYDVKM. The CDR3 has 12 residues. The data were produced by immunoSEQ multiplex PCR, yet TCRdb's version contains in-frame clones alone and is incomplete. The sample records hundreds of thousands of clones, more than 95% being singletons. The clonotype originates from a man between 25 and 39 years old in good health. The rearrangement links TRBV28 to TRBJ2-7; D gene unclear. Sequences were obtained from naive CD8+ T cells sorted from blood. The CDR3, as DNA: TGTGCCAGCAGTCCGCGTTTCTACGAGCAGTACTTC. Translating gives CASSPRFYEQYF.